These T cell receptor beta chains were read from a single sample in a study of blood T cell repertoires in COVID-19. TCRdb keeps only in-frame clones here, not all; method: immunoSEQ multiplex PCR. The sample has 84,000 or so clones, around 77% seen once. Sequencing input: peripheral blood. These TCRs come from a human donor in a cohort sampled during active COVID-19. Both conserved end residues are trimmed from each CDR3. Fields, in order: J gene, D gene, V gene, CDR3 protein. A D gene is named only where the DNA matches it firmly.

j_call: TRBJ1-1; d_call: -; v_call: TRBV6-6; cdr3_aa: ASSYYGGTTEAF
j_call: TRBJ1-2; d_call: TRBD1; v_call: TRBV7-3; cdr3_aa: ASSPGTGYGYT
j_call: TRBJ2-5; d_call: TRBD2; v_call: TRBV19; cdr3_aa: ASSIGGTSGGLQETQY
j_call: TRBJ1-3; d_call: -; v_call: TRBV9; cdr3_aa: ASSVAPLGTIY
j_call: TRBJ2-7; d_call: -; v_call: TRBV30; cdr3_aa: AWTKSRSEQY
j_call: TRBJ1-3; d_call: -; v_call: TRBV11-2; cdr3_aa: ASSYFLQGNTIY
j_call: TRBJ2-7; d_call: -; v_call: TRBV11-2; cdr3_aa: ASSQVVSYEQY
j_call: TRBJ1-4; d_call: -; v_call: TRBV5-8; cdr3_aa: ASSLAGQRGEKLF
j_call: TRBJ2-1; d_call: TRBD2; v_call: TRBV3-1/TRBV3-2; cdr3_aa: ASSKAGGYNEQF
j_call: TRBJ2-7; d_call: TRBD1; v_call: TRBV6-5; cdr3_aa: ASTVRDSSPYEQY
j_call: TRBJ1-2; d_call: -; v_call: TRBV2; cdr3_aa: ASSQRQEGYT
j_call: TRBJ1-4; d_call: TRBD1; v_call: TRBV6-5; cdr3_aa: ASSSQGSNEKLF
j_call: TRBJ1-6; d_call: TRBD1; v_call: TRBV19; cdr3_aa: ASSIVTGGSPLH
j_call: TRBJ1-1; d_call: -; v_call: TRBV6-2/TRBV6-3; cdr3_aa: ASSNGGGWNTEAF
j_call: TRBJ2-5; d_call: TRBD2; v_call: TRBV30; cdr3_aa: AWSVRAGETQY
j_call: TRBJ1-2; d_call: -; v_call: TRBV2; cdr3_aa: ASSSAWTADYGYT
j_call: TRBJ2-1; d_call: TRBD1; v_call: TRBV3-1/TRBV3-2; cdr3_aa: ASSQDRNRGNEQF
j_call: TRBJ1-2; d_call: -; v_call: TRBV27; cdr3_aa: ASKAQPATPYT
j_call: TRBJ2-6; d_call: TRBD1; v_call: TRBV9; cdr3_aa: ASSPRQGLGANVLT
j_call: TRBJ2-3; d_call: TRBD2; v_call: TRBV29-1; cdr3_aa: SALAGLYTDTQY
j_call: TRBJ1-1; d_call: -; v_call: TRBV10-3; cdr3_aa: AISESLMGARVRPEAF
j_call: TRBJ1-2; d_call: TRBD1; v_call: TRBV5-3; cdr3_aa: ARSPTGHYGYT
j_call: TRBJ1-5; d_call: TRBD1; v_call: TRBV30; cdr3_aa: AWSVPGGGQPQH
j_call: TRBJ1-5; d_call: -; v_call: TRBV5-1; cdr3_aa: ASSSDGGSQPQH
j_call: TRBJ2-3; d_call: TRBD2; v_call: TRBV5-1; cdr3_aa: ASSLVGSGGSLTSTDTQY
j_call: TRBJ1-1; d_call: -; v_call: TRBV4-1; cdr3_aa: ASSSQVNTEAF
j_call: TRBJ2-5; d_call: -; v_call: TRBV2; cdr3_aa: ASRKTQGQETQY